The clone carrying this T cell receptor beta chain has ten or more counts. Its antigen is currently unknown. These data belong to a study of read filtering for tumor transcriptome and immune sequencing. Study-wide context: By R-ISS, stages I, II and III held approximately 8, 17 and 7 patients. Study-wide findings and caveats: The sorted CD138-negative fraction was a mixed bone marrow immune population, not purified T cells. Even smaller IR-seq throughput identified most shared clonotypes.

This library used roughly 400 ng RNA and molecular barcoded adaptors spanning alpha/delta and beta/gamma chains. TCRdb re-called the reads through MiXCR, storing one row per CDR3 protein. This sample has some 39,000 distinct CDR3 sequences, with 12% to 15% found just once. CDR1 SEHNR and CDR2 FQNEAQ come from the germline V gene (reference sequence). Trimming took off 1 base at V and 1 base at J, with 8 bases between the two ends. This CDR3 contains 14 residues. J is TRBJ2-7 and V is TRBV7-9, with D hard to call. The sequence was obtained from a donor at least 40 years old with multiple myeloma. Sequenced input: a population of CD138-negative cells sorted from bone marrow. This CDR3 is CASSLGHPSYEQYF. The CDR3 region has the DNA TGTGCCAGCAGCTTAGGCCACCCTTCCTACGAGCAGTACTTC.